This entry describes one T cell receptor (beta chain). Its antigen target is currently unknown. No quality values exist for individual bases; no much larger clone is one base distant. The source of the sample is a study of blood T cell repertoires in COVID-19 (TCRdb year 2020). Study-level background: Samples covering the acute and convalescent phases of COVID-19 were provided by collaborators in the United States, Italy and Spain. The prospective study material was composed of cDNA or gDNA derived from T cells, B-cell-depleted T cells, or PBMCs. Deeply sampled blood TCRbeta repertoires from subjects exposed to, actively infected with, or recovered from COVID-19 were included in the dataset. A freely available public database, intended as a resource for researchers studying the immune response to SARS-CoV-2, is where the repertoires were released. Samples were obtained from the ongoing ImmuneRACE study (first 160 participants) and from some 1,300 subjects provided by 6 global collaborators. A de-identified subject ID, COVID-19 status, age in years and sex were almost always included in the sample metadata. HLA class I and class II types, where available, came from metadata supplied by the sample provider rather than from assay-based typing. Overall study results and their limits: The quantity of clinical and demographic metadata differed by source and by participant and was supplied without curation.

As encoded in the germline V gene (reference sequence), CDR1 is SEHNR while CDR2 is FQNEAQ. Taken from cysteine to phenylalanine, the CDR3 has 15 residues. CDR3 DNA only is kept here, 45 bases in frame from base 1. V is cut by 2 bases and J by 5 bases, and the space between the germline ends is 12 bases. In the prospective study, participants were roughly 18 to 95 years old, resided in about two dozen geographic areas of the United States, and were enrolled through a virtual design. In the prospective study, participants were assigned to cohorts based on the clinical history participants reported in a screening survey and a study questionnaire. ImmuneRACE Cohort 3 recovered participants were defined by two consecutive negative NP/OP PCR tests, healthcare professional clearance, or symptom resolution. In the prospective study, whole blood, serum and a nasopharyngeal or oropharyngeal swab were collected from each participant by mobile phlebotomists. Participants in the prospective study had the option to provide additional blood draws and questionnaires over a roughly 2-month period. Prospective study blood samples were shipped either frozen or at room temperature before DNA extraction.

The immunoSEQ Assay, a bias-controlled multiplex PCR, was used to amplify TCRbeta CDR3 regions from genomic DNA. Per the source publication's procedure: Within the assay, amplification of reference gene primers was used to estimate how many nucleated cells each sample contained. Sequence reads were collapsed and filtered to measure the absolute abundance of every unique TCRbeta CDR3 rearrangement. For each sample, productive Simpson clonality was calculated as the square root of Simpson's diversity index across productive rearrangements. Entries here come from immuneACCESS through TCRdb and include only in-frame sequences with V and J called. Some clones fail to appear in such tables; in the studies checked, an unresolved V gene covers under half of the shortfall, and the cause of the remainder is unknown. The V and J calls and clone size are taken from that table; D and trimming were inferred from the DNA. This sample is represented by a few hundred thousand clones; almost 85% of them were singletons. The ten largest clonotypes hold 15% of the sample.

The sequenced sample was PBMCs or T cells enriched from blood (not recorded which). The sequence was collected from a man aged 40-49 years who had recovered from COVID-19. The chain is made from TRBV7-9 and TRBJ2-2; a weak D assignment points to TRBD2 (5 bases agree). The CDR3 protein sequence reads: CASSLIRGLTGELFF. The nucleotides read TGTGCCAGCAGCTTAATACGAGGGTTGACCGGGGAGCTGTTTTTT.